This TCR beta chain was recovered during a study of CD8 T cells in Susac syndrome. CDR1 and CDR2 from the germline V gene are SGHVS and FQNEAQ. The CDR3 contains 14 residues. V lost 2 bases, J lost 5 bases, and 12 bases lay in between. An input of about 0.45 to 1 ug of RNA was subjected to reverse transcription using random hexamers. TCRdb reprocessed the immunoSEQ multiplex PCR reads via MiXCR and lists one record per CDR3 protein. The sample shows 200,000 to 250,000 distinct CDR3 sequences, about 95% of them seen only once. This chain connects TRBV7-8 to TRBJ2-5; no clear D gene. Sequenced input: CD4+ T cells from PBMCs. This TCR came from a human donor with Susac syndrome. The chain's CDR3 is CASSLRPSSETQYF. In DNA form, the CDR3 reads TGTGCCAGCAGCTTAAGACCATCAAGTGAGACCCAGTACTTC.